The subject of this entry is one T cell receptor beta chain. Its antigen is undetermined. Between the trimmed V and J ends, which lost 2 bases and 0 bases, there was a span of 10 bases. Germline CDR1 is MNHNY and CDR2 is SVGAGI (reference sequence). The CDR3 totals 15 residues. These data originate in a study of shared clonotypes between healthy human individuals. Across the study: Aged between 18 and 49, the donors were a couple of women and a few men. Study results and limitations: Clonotypes shared by all four donors outscored non-shared clonotypes in generation probability. A handful of donors had 4% to 6.5% of their naive CD4 clonotypes in common.

Replicate sorted-subset PCRs were loaded with around 200 ng DNA, approximately 31,000 T cell genomes. Sequencing used immunoSEQ multiplex PCR; TCRdb keeps in-frame clones, though not all of them. The sample gives 2,100,000 or so clones, under 97% of which show up once; approximately 0.13% is in the top ten. The receptor comes from a man aged 18 to 29 in good health. Sample: naive CD4+ T cells sorted from blood. Subset in this sample: CD45RA+ positively selected. The V gene is TRBV6-6, the J gene TRBJ1-2, with D unclear. CDR3 loop: CASSYARGSNYGYTF. The CDR3 DNA sequence: TGTGCCAGCAGTTACGCTCGAGGTTCTAACTATGGCTACACCTTC.